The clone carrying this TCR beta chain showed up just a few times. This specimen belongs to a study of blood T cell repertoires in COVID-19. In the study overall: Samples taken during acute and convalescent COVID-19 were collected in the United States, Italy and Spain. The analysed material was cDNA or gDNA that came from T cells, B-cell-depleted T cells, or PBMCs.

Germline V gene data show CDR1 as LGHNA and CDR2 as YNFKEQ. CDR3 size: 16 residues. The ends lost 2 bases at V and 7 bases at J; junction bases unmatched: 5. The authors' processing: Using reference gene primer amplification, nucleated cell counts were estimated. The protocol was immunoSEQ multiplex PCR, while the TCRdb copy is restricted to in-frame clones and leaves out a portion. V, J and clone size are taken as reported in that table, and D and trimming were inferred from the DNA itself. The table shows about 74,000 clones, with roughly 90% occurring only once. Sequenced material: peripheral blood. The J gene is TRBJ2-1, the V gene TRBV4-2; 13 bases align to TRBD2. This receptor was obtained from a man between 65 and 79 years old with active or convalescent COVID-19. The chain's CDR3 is CASSQRVLAGGNEQFF. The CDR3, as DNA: TGTGCCAGCAGCCAACGGGTACTAGCGGGAGGGAATGAGCAGTTCTTC.